A single sample gave rise to the 9 T cell receptor beta chains below, sequenced in a study of chemoradiotherapy in HPV16-positive cancers. Generated by immunoSEQ multiplex PCR, the TCRdb table keeps only in-frame clones and is missing some. The data show about 35,000 clones, about 88% seen once. The sample was blood, taken from a patient who underwent chemoradiotherapy. Source of these receptors: a human donor with HPV-associated anogenital cancer.

This rearrangement joins TRBV9 to TRBJ2-7; 11 bases line up with TRBD2. This CDR3 spans 15 amino acids. The ends lost 3 bases at V and 1 base at J; junction bases unmatched: 3. Germline CDR1 SGDLS, CDR2 YYNGEE. The CDR3 sequence: CASSGRTSGSYEQYF. CDR3 nucleotides: TGTGCCAGCAGCGGAAGGACTAGCGGGTCCTACGAGCAGTACTTC.

V usage is TRBV7-8 and J usage is TRBJ1-5; no clear D gene. The V end was cut by 0 bases, the J end by 3 bases, with 12 bases between. The germline V gene encodes CDR1 SGHVS and CDR2 FQNEAQ. This CDR3 spans 16 amino acids. CDR3 sequence (DNA): TGTGCCAGCAGCTTAGCGGCCGCAGGAGTCAATCAGCCCCAGCATTTT. Amino acid sequence: CASSLAAAGVNQPQHF.

This clone was seen only once. The J gene is TRBJ2-2, the V gene TRBV7-9; a possible D gene is TRBD1 (5 bases). Trimming cost V 0 bases and J 2 bases, with 7 bases left between them. This CDR3 is built from 15 residues. Germline CDR1 is SEHNR and CDR2 is FQNEAQ (reference sequence). CDR3: CASSLAGANTGELFF. Here the CDR3 DNA reads TGTGCCAGCAGCTTAGCAGGGGCCAACACCGGGGAGCTGTTTTTT.

The rearrangement links TRBV29-1 to TRBJ2-1; the match to TRBD2 covers 7 bases. The germline CDR1 and CDR2 sequences are SQVTM and ANQGSEA. V was pared by 5 bases and J by 4 bases, with 23 bases of the junction left unmatched. The length of the CDR3 is 19 residues. CDR3 DNA: TGCAGCGTTTTGTCACAGGCTGCTTCCGCGGGAGCGGGTTACAATGAGCAGTTCTTC. It translates to CSVLSQAASAGAGYNEQFF.

This chain links TRBV18 with TRBJ2-7; no clear D gene. V was shortened by 3 bases and J by 3 bases, with 12 bases between the two germline ends. CDR3 length equals 14 residues. CDR1 and CDR2 from the germline V gene are KGHSH and LQKENI. The CDR3 DNA reads TGTGCCAGCTCACCCTCGACTGGGAACTACGAGCAGTACTTC. This gives the protein CASSPSTGNYEQYF. The entire variable domain, with the rest obtained from reference TRBV18 and TRBJ2-7, is as follows: NAGVMQNPRHLVRRRGQEARLRCSPMKGHSHVYWYRQLPEEGLKFMVYLQKENIIDESGMPKERFSAEFPKEGPSILRIQQVVRGDSAAYFCASSPSTGNYEQYFGPGTRLTVT.

This rearrangement joins TRBV7-9 to TRBJ1-1; D ambiguous. CDR3 length: 13 residues. Germline V gives CDR1 SEHNR, CDR2 FQNEAQ (reference sequence). Deletions cut 4 bases from V and 1 base from J, with 7 bases between. The DNA of the CDR3 is TGTGCCAGCAGCTATGACGGGAACACTGAAGCTTTCTTT. It specifies CASSYDGNTEAFF.

This chain connects TRBV19 to TRBJ1-2; D is perhaps TRBD1 (6 bases). In germline, CDR1 is LNHDA, CDR2 SQIVND (reference sequence). V dropped 4 bases and J dropped 5 bases, with 11 bases sitting between them. There are 13 residues in the CDR3. CDR3 residues: CASSTDREYGYTF. The CDR3 DNA reads TGTGCCAGTAGTACGGACAGAGAGTATGGCTACACCTTC. Using reference TRBV19 and TRBJ1-2 for the parts outside the CDR3, the full variable domain is DGGITQSPKYLFRKEGQNVTLSCEQNLNHDAMYWYRQDPGQGLRLIYYSQIVNDFQKGDIAEGYSVSREKKESFPLTVTSAQKNPTAFYLCASSTDREYGYTFGSGTRLTVV.

This clone has a handful of counts. The CDR3 sequence is CASAQGRGMGGEQYF. DNA of the CDR3: TGTGCCAGCGCCCAGGGGCGCGGGATGGGTGGTGAGCAGTACTTC. The chain employs TRBV18 and TRBJ2-7; possibly TRBD1 or TRBD2 for D (6 bases each). The V gene lost 8 bases and the J gene lost 7 bases, with 24 bases spanning the gap. Per the germline V gene, CDR1 is KGHSH and CDR2 is LQKENI. CDR3 size: 15 residues.

The rearrangement links TRBV5-1 to TRBJ1-4, with D maybe TRBD1 (5 bases). This CDR3 has 14 residues. CDR1 is SGHRS and CDR2 is YFSETQ in the germline V gene. The V end was cut by 1 base, the J end by 7 bases, with 11 bases between. This chain's CDR3 is CASSLTTGSEKLFF. CDR3 bases: TGCGCCAGCAGCTTGACAACAGGCAGTGAAAAACTGTTTTTT.